This TCR beta chain appears in the sequencing data of a study of blood T cell repertoires in COVID-19. Background on the study: The cDNA or gDNA used as material had been derived from T cells, B-cell-depleted T cells, or PBMCs.

Sequencing was performed with immunoSEQ multiplex PCR; in TCRdb, only in-frame clones are kept and a portion is missing. Of about 240,000 clones in the sample, approximately 80% are singletons; the top ten hold roughly 10%. This CDR3 is 16 amino acids long. V shed 2 bases, J shed 3 bases, and the junction held 9 bases outside the gene matches. Per the germline V gene, CDR1 is SGHNT and CDR2 is YYREEE (reference sequence). The source material was peripheral blood. This chain links TRBV5-4 with TRBJ2-3, with TRBD1 matching over 7 bases. The sequence came from a woman older than 75 with acute or convalescent COVID-19. This CDR3 reads CASSFGPDRLTDTQYF. The CDR3 nucleotides are TGTGCCAGCAGCTTCGGTCCGGACAGGTTGACAGATACGCAGTATTTT.